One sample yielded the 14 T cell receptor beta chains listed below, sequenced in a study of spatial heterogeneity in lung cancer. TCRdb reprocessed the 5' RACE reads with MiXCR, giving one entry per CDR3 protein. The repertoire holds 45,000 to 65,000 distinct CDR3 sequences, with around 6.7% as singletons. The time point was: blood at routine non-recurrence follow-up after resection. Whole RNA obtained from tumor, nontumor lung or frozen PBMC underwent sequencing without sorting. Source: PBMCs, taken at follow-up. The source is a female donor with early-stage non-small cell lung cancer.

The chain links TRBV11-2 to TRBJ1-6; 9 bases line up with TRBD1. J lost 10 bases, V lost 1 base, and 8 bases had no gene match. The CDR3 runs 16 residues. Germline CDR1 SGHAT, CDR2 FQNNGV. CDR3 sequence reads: CASSLVSGTGKSPLHF. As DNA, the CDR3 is TGTGCCAGCAGCTTAGTGTCCGGGACAGGGAAATCACCCCTCCACTTT.

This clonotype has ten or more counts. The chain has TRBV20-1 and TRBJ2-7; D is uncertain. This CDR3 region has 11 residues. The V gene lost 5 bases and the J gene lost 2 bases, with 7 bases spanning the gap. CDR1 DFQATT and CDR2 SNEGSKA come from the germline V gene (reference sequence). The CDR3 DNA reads TGCAGTGCTCCTGGGACCTACGAGCAGTACTTC. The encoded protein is CSAPGTYEQYF.

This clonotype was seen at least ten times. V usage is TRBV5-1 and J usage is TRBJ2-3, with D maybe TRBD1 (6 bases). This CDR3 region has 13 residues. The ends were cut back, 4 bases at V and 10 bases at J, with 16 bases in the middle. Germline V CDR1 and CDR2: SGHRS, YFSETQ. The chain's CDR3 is CASSVSDRTPQYF. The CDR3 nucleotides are TGCGCCAGCAGCGTATCCGACAGGACCCCGCAGTATTTT.

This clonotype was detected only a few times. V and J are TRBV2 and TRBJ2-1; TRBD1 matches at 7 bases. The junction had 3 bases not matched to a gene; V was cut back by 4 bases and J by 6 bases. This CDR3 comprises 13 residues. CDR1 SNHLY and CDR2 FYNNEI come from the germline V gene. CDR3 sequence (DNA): TGTGCCAGCAGTGCGGGACAGAGCAATGAGCAGTTCTTC. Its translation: CASSAGQSNEQFF.

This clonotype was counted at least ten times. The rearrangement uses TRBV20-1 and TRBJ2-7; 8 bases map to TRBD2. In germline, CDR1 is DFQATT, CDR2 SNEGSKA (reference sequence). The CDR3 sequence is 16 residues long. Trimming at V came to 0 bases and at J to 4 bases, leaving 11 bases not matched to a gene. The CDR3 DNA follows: TGCAGTGCTAGAGATGGACGAAGACTAGCGAGGTACGAGCAGTACTTC. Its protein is CSARDGRRLARYEQYF.

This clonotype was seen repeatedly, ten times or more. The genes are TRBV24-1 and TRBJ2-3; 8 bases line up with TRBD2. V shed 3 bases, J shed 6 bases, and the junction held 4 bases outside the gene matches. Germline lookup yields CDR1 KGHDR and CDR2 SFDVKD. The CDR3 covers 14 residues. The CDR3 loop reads CATSDTGGPDTQYF. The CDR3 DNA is TGTGCCACCAGTGATACGGGGGGGCCCGATACGCAGTATTTT.

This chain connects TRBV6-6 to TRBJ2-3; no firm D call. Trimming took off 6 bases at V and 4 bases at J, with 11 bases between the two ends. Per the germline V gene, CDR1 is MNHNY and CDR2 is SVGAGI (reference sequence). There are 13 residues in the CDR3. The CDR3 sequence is CASSLLKADTQYF. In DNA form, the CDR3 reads TGTGCCAGCAGCCTCCTGAAGGCAGATACGCAGTATTTT.

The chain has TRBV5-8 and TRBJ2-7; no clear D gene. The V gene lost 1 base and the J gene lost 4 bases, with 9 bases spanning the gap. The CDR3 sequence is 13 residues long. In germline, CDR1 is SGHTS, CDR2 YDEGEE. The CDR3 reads CASSLTRSYEQYF. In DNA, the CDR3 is TGTGCCAGCAGCTTGACACGGAGTTACGAGCAGTACTTC.

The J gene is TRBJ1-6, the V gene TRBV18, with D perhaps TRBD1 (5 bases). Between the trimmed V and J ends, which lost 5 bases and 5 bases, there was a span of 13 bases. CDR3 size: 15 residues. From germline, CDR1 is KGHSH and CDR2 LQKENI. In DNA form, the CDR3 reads TGTGCCAGCTCATCACAGGAACATAATAATTCACCCCTCCACTTT. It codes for CASSSQEHNNSPLHF. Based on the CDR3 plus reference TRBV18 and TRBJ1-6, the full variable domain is NAGVMQNPRHLVRRRGQEARLRCSPMKGHSHVYWYRQLPEEGLKFMVYLQKENIIDESGMPKERFSAEFPKEGPSILRIQQVVRGDSAAYFCASSSQEHNNSPLHFGNGTRLTVT.

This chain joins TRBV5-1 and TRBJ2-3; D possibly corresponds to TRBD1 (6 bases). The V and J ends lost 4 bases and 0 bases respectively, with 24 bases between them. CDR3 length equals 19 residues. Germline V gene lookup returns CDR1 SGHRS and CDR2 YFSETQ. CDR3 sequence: CASSRNPLTGQTSTDTQYF. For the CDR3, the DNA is TGCGCCAGCAGCCGAAATCCCCTTACTGGACAGACTAGCACAGATACGCAGTATTTT.

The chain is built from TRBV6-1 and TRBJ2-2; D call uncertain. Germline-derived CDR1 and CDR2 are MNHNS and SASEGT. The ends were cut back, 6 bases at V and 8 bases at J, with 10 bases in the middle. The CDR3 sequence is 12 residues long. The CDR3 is CASRDPPGELFF. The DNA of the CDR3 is TGTGCCAGCAGGGACCCCCCAGGGGAGCTGTTTTTT.

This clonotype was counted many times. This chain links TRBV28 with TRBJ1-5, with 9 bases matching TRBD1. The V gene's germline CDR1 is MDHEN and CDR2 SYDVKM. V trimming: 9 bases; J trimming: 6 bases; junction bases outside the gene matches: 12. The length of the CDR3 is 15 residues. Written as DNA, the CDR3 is TGTGCCAGTACCCTTATAGGGACAGGGCTTCAGCCCCAGCATTTT. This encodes CASTLIGTGLQPQHF.

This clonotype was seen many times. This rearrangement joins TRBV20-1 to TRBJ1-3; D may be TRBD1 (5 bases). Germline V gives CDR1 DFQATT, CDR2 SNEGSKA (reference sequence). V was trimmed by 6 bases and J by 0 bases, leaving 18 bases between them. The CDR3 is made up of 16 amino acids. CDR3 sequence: CSALGPTVPSGNTIYF. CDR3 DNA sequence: TGCAGTGCGTTGGGCCCGACAGTGCCCTCTGGAAACACCATATATTTT.

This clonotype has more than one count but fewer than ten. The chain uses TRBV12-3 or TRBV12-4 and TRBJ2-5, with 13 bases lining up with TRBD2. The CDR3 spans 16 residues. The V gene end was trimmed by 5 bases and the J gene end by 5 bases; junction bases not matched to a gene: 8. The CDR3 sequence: CASSPPGLAGLETQYF. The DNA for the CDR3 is TGTGCCAGCAGTCCGCCGGGACTAGCGGGGTTGGAGACCCAGTACTTC.